The 29 T cell receptor beta chains below were found in one sample sequenced in a study of blood T cell repertoires in COVID-19. Only in-frame clones appear in the TCRdb table, and some are missing; sequencing was by immunoSEQ multiplex PCR. Here the sample spans roughly 100,000 clones, around 90% being singletons. Input material: peripheral blood. These TCRs come from a woman aged 50 to 60 with COVID-19, enrolled during active disease.

V is TRBV5-8 and J is TRBJ2-1; TRBD1 agrees at 8 bases. The V gene's germline CDR1 is SGHTS and CDR2 YDEGEE. V was clipped by 4 bases and J by 7 bases; unmatched bases: 4. The CDR3 sequence is 13 residues long. The DNA for the CDR3 is TGTGCCAGCAGCACGGACAGGGAGAATGAGCAGTTCTTC. It is translated as CASSTDRENEQFF.

This clone was recorded once. The CDR3: CALGVGAYGYTF. In DNA, the CDR3 is TGTGCCCTGGGGGTGGGGGCCTATGGCTACACCTTC. This chain connects TRBV10-3 to TRBJ1-2, with D possibly TRBD1 on 6 matching bases. The CDR3 has 12 amino acids. V lost 11 bases, J lost 4 bases, and 14 bases lay in between. The germline V gene has CDR1 ENHRY and CDR2 SYGVKD.

The chain uses TRBV19 and TRBJ1-1; tentative D call: TRBD1 (6 bases). The CDR3 covers 14 residues. The germline V and J ends were trimmed by 5 bases and 5 bases, with 15 bases remaining between them. Germline CDR1 LNHDA, CDR2 SQIVND (reference sequence). DNA for the CDR3: TGTGCCAGTAGTCAACAGGGAGGGGGGACTGAAGCTTTCTTT. Translating it yields CASSQQGGGTEAFF.

The gene calls are TRBV15 and TRBJ1-5, with D perhaps TRBD1 (6 bases). The CDR3 loop spans 17 amino acids. The V end was cut by 4 bases, the J end by 4 bases, with 20 bases between. Germline V gene lookup returns CDR1 LNHNV and CDR2 YYDKDF (reference sequence). The CDR3 bases are TGTGCCACCAGCATGGGGGGGGCAGCCTTGCGAAATCAGCCCCAGCATTTT. This codes for CATSMGGAALRNQPQHF.

The CDR3 region has the DNA TGTGCCAGTAGTATAGATAGTACTAGCGGGCCACAGTTCTTC. Translated: CASSIDSTSGPQFF. V gene TRBV19 combines with J gene TRBJ2-1; 9 bases align to TRBD2. Per germline, CDR1 LNHDA and CDR2 SQIVND (reference sequence). Losses at the gene ends were 0 bases for V and 13 bases for J; bases not matched to a gene: 7. The CDR3 runs to 14 residues.

The V call is TRBV19, the J call TRBJ2-6; maybe TRBD1 (5 bases). The V end was cut by 6 bases, the J end by 0 bases, with 12 bases between. The CDR3 is 16 residues long. The germline V gene has CDR1 LNHDA and CDR2 SQIVND (reference sequence). The CDR3: CASSPRQFSGANVLTF. The CDR3 DNA reads as TGTGCCAGTAGCCCCCGACAGTTCTCTGGGGCCAACGTCCTGACTTTC.

This chain uses TRBV2 with TRBJ1-1; 7 bases are a match to TRBD1. With 3 bases clipped from V and 0 bases from J, the junction kept 1 base outside the gene matches. Per the germline V gene, CDR1 is SNHLY and CDR2 is FYNNEI. This CDR3 spans 14 amino acids. The CDR3 sequence: CASSEGQLNTEAFF. CDR3 nucleotide sequence: TGTGCCAGCAGTGAGGGACAGCTGAACACTGAAGCTTTCTTT.

J is TRBJ1-2 and V is TRBV3-1 (or the pseudogene TRBV3-2); 12 nucleotides match TRBD1. Germline V lookup: CDR1 LGHDT, CDR2 YNNKEL (reference sequence). V gave up 4 bases and J gave up 3 bases; unmatched junction bases: 3. The CDR3 has 15 residues. The CDR3 reads CASSPGTGGHYGYTF. The CDR3 region has the DNA TGTGCCAGCAGCCCGGGGACAGGGGGCCACTATGGCTACACCTTC.

This chain links TRBV10-3 with TRBJ2-1; 12 bases are shared with TRBD2. This CDR3 comprises 14 residues. Unmatched junction bases numbered 5, after V lost 7 bases and J lost 7 bases. The V gene's germline CDR1 is ENHRY and CDR2 SYGVKD. The CDR3 coding sequence is TGTGCCATCAACCTAGCGGGGGGGCCGAATGAGCAGTTCTTC. It is translated as CAINLAGGPNEQFF.

The CDR3 DNA reads TGTGCCAGCAGTTCGTCAGGACAGGGGGCGGGCGAGCAGTACGTC. Protein sequence: CASSSSGQGAGEQYV. This chain links TRBV28 with TRBJ2-7, with 11 bases that match TRBD1. Trimming cost V 4 bases and J 6 bases; bases outside gene matches: 8. The CDR3 extends over 15 amino acids. Per the germline V gene, CDR1 is MDHEN and CDR2 is SYDVKM.

The chain uses TRBV28 and TRBJ2-6; D unresolved. Trimming cost V 6 bases and J 1 base, with 10 bases left between them. Germline V gene data show CDR1 as MDHEN and CDR2 as SYDVKM. There are 15 residues in the CDR3. DNA of the CDR3: TGTGCCAGCAGGGCCCCAAGATCTGGGGCCAACGTCCTGACTTTC. It codes for CASRAPRSGANVLTF.

The chain has TRBV30 and TRBJ1-3; 10 nucleotides agree with TRBD1. With 2 bases clipped from V and 2 bases from J, the junction kept 3 bases outside the gene matches. This CDR3 has 15 residues. Germline CDR1 and CDR2: GTSNPN and SVGIG (reference sequence). DNA for the CDR3: TGTGCCTGGAGTTTCGACAGGGGGCCTGGAAACACCATATATTTT. It yields the protein CAWSFDRGPGNTIYF. Supplemented by reference TRBV30 and TRBJ1-3, the full variable domain reads SQTIHQWPATLVQPVGSPLSLECTVEGTSNPNLYWYRQAAGRGLQLLFYSVGIGQISSEVPQNLSASRPQDRQFILSSKKLLLSDSGFYLCAWSFDRGPGNTIYFGEGSWLTVV.

In this sample, this clone turned up once. The rearrangement uses TRBV5-8 and TRBJ1-2, with TRBD1 identical over 7 bases. The V gene's germline CDR1 is SGHTS and CDR2 YDEGEE. V lost 4 bases to trimming and J lost 8 bases; unmatched junction nucleotides: 8. CDR3 length: 13 residues. CDR3 in amino acids: CASSPTGIRGYTF. The CDR3 DNA follows: TGTGCCAGCAGCCCGACAGGGATTAGGGGCTACACCTTC.

This clone has just a few counts. The rearrangement links TRBV5-5 to TRBJ1-6, with D perhaps TRBD1 (5 bases). The CDR3 runs 18 residues. V lost 0 bases, J lost 8 bases, and 21 bases lay in between. The V gene's germline CDR1 is SGHKS and CDR2 YYEKEE (reference sequence). CDR3 DNA: TGTGCCAGCAGCTTGGGACCGGCAGGGCGTCCTCATTATTCACCCCTCCACTTT. Translation gives CASSLGPAGRPHYSPLHF.

V is TRBV7-2 and J is TRBJ2-7; 7 nucleotides line up with TRBD1. J gave up 3 bases and V 4 bases, and 9 bases lay outside the gene matches. The CDR3 contains 15 residues. Germline lookup yields CDR1 SGHTA and CDR2 FQGNSA. The CDR3 DNA sequence: TGTGCCAGCAGCTCCACCGGGACAGCTCACTACGAGCAGTACTTC. It encodes CASSSTGTAHYEQYF.

The V gene is TRBV28, the J gene TRBJ1-5; tentative D call: TRBD1 (6 bases). Germline lookup yields CDR1 MDHEN and CDR2 SYDVKM. Trimming cost V 5 bases and J 3 bases, with 14 bases left between them. CDR3 length: 15 amino acids. The CDR3 nucleotides read TGTGCCAGCAGTGGAACGACAGGTCCCAATCAGCCCCAGCATTTT. Protein product: CASSGTTGPNQPQHF.

This clone was counted once. The chain combines TRBV27 with TRBJ1-5; D is uncertain. The V end was cut by 4 bases, the J end by 1 base, with 8 bases between. The germline V gene encodes CDR1 MNHEY and CDR2 SMNVEV (reference sequence). The CDR3 spans 14 residues. The CDR3: CASSSGASNQPQHF. As DNA, the CDR3 is TGTGCCAGCAGTTCCGGAGCGAGCAATCAGCCCCAGCATTTT.

The CDR3 loop reads CATSESPGQGPRSNQPQHF. CDR3 coding DNA: TGTGCCACCAGTGAATCCCCGGGACAGGGGCCCCGTAGCAATCAGCCCCAGCATTTT. The rearrangement links TRBV24-1 to TRBJ1-5; 10 nucleotides agree with TRBD1. Germline-derived CDR1 and CDR2 are KGHDR and SFDVKD. With V trimmed by 4 bases and J by 0 bases, 11 bases remained unmatched. The CDR3 loop spans 19 amino acids.

V and J are TRBV20-1 and TRBJ2-7; D is possibly TRBD2 (5 bases). The CDR3 consists of 13 residues. Trimming took 3 bases from V and 2 from J, leaving 11 bases between them. Per the germline V gene, CDR1 is DFQATT and CDR2 is SNEGSKA (reference sequence). CDR3 amino acids: CSASPGMTYEQYF. The CDR3 bases are TGCAGTGCTAGTCCGGGGATGACCTACGAGCAGTACTTC.

The chain uses TRBV11-3 and TRBJ1-1, with a weak D call TRBD1 (6 bases). CDR1 is SGHNT and CDR2 is YENEEA in the germline V gene. Between the trimmed V and J ends, which lost 8 bases and 4 bases, there was a span of 20 bases. The CDR3 consists of 15 residues. The CDR3 spells CASSGTGLIGTEAFF. DNA for the CDR3: TGTGCCAGCTCCGGCACAGGGCTTATCGGCACTGAAGCTTTCTTT.

This chain uses TRBV5-1 with TRBJ2-7, with 8 nucleotides matching TRBD2. V lost 0 bases and J lost 7; bases outside the gene matches: 6. The CDR3 loop spans 14 amino acids. Germline CDR1 and CDR2: SGHRS and YFSETQ. This CDR3 is CASSLGGLGGEQYV. The CDR3 coding sequence is TGCGCCAGCAGCTTGGGGGGACTAGGAGGGGAGCAGTACGTC.

Only a few counts were recorded for this clone. V usage is TRBV19 and J usage is TRBJ1-6; 9 bases match TRBD1. The CDR3 is 18 amino acids. Trimming at V came to 5 bases and at J to 2 bases, leaving 10 bases not matched to a gene. Germline V gene lookup returns CDR1 LNHDA and CDR2 SQIVND (reference sequence). DNA of the CDR3: TGTGCCAGTAGTCCTGGGACAGGGAGAGGTGCCTATAATTCACCCCTCCACTTT. It specifies CASSPGTGRGAYNSPLHF.

The chain combines TRBV28 with TRBJ2-2; D perhaps matches TRBD1 (6 bases). The CDR3 sequence is 17 residues long. Trimming pared 3 bases from V and 8 bases from J, leaving 22 bases between. Germline loops: CDR1 MDHEN, CDR2 SYDVKM. CDR3 coding DNA: TGTGCCAGCAGTTTTGACCAGCAGGGGAACCAGGCAGGGGAGCTGTTTTTT. Translation gives CASSFDQQGNQAGELFF.

CDR3 coding DNA: TGTGCCAGCAGCCAACGACAGGGGGGGGGATACGGGACTAATGAAAAACTGTTTTTT. Its translation: CASSQRQGGGYGTNEKLFF. The rearrangement links TRBV3-1 (or the pseudogene TRBV3-2) to TRBJ1-4; 9 bases match TRBD1. The CDR3 has 19 amino acids. CDR1 and CDR2 from the germline V gene are LGHDT and YNNKEL (reference sequence). Trimming took 2 bases from V and 2 from J; bases not matched to a gene: 12.

The chain employs TRBV21-1 and TRBJ2-5; the table's D call TRBD1 went unverified against the DNA. TRBV21-1 is shown as a pseudogene. This CDR3 region has 14 residues. DNA for the CDR3: TGTGCCAGCTACATTAAAACAGGGTACGAGACCCAGTACTTC. It yields the protein CASYIKTGYETQYF.

The V gene is TRBV29-1, the J gene TRBJ2-2; D gene unclear. The V gene's germline CDR1 is SQVTM and CDR2 ANQGSEA. The CDR3 sequence is 13 residues long. V dropped 7 bases and J dropped 8 bases, with 17 bases sitting between them. The CDR3 DNA reads as TGCAGCGCCGCGACCAGGCGTGAGGGGGAGCTGTTTTTT. It encodes CSAATRREGELFF.

This sequence joins TRBV27 and TRBJ1-5, with D unresolved. Germline V lookup: CDR1 MNHEY, CDR2 SMNVEV (reference sequence). The length of the CDR3 is 15 residues. V was clipped by 6 bases and J by 2 bases, with 14 bases between them. CDR3 protein: CASRSVGGGNQPQHF. CDR3 coding DNA: TGTGCCAGCAGGTCGGTCGGCGGGGGCAATCAGCCCCAGCATTTT.

V is TRBV24-1 and J is TRBJ1-5, with D uncertain. Germline CDR1 and CDR2: KGHDR and SFDVKD. The CDR3 runs 16 residues. Trimming left V 7 bases short and J 1 base short, with 16 bases between. The CDR3 here is CATSAGIASSNQPQHF. CDR3 in DNA: TGTGCCACCAGCGCCGGGATCGCATCCAGCAATCAGCCCCAGCATTTT.

The chain employs TRBV14 and TRBJ2-1; D is unclear. Trimming left V 4 bases short and J 9 bases short, with 16 bases between. CDR3 length equals 14 residues. Germline CDR1 SGHDN, CDR2 FVKESK. This chain's CDR3 is CASSLGLERGEQFF. The CDR3 region has the DNA TGTGCCAGCAGCCTAGGCCTCGAGCGCGGTGAGCAGTTCTTC.